Listed below are T cell receptor beta chains from one sample, sequenced in a study of blood T cells in healthy people across ages. TCRdb re-called the 5' RACE reads through MiXCR, storing one row per CDR3 protein. This sample has approximately 800,000 distinct CDR3 sequences, with roughly 56% found just once. The sequenced sample was blood. These receptors all stem from a man aged 35 to 55 in good health. CDR3s include the opening cysteine and the closing phenylalanine or tryptophan. Each record gives: CDR3 length, V gene, J gene, clone size, D gene, CDR3 DNA, CDR3 protein. The D gene is left open where the match is weak. Where a row states a size, it is once, few, many or the class of an expanded clone; other rows omit it.

13	TRBV7-3	TRBJ1-6	-	-	TGTGCCAGCAGCCAAAGAAGTAATTCACCCCTCCACTTT	CASSQRSNSPLHF
15	TRBV12-3/TRBV12-4	TRBJ2-7	-	-	TGTGCCAGCAGTTCGAGACAGCAGATATCGTACGAGCAGTACTTC	CASSSRQQISYEQYF
16	TRBV12-3/TRBV12-4	TRBJ2-2	-	-	TGTGCCAGCAGTTTCTATGGATTGTCGAACACCGGGGAGCTGTTTTTT	CASSFYGLSNTGELFF
17	TRBV4-2	TRBJ2-5	few	TRBD2	TGTGCCAGCAGCCAAGGGACTAGCGGGGGCCTTGGGGAGACCCAGTACTTC	CASSQGTSGGLGETQYF
15	TRBV28	TRBJ2-7	once	TRBD1	TGTGCCAGCAGTCATCGACAGGGTGGCTCCTACGAGCAGTACTTC	CASSHRQGGSYEQYF
15	TRBV28	TRBJ1-5	-	-	TGTGCCAGCACCTTAAGCCTTAATCCCGGACAGCCCCAGCATTTT	CASTLSLNPGQPQHF
13	TRBV6-2/TRBV6-3	TRBJ1-1	-	-	TGTGCCAGCCATTTGGCGGGAAACACTGAAGCTTTCTTT	CASHLAGNTEAFF
13	TRBV6-6	TRBJ2-7	-	TRBD1	TGTGCCAGCAGAAACAGGGGGGCCTACGAGCAGTACTTC	CASRNRGAYEQYF
14	TRBV29-1	TRBJ2-1	many	-	TGCAGCGTTGAGGACCAGATATATTCGTATGAGCAGTTCTTC	CSVEDQIYSYEQFF
13	TRBV12-3/TRBV12-4	TRBJ2-5	-	TRBD1	TGTGCCAGCAGTTGGGACAGTCGGGAGACCCAGTACTTC	CASSWDSRETQYF
15	TRBV11-2	TRBJ1-5	-	-	TGTGCCAGCAGCTTAGGGTTAGGGTTGAATCAGCCCCAGCATTTT	CASSLGLGLNQPQHF
15	TRBV6-5	TRBJ1-5	few	-	TGTGCCAGCAGCGCCGGGGGGCTTAGCAATCAGCCCCAGCATTTT	CASSAGGLSNQPQHF
16	TRBV21-1	TRBJ2-7	-	-	TGTGCCAGCAGCAAAGTATGCCCGGAGGGAACCTACGAGCAGTACTTC	CASSKVCPEGTYEQYF
14	TRBV28	TRBJ2-7	-	-	TGTGCCAGCCGAGGGTCCCGTGCGAGCGACGAGCAGTACTTC	CASRGSRASDEQYF
13	TRBV20-1	TRBJ1-5	-	TRBD1	TGCAGTGCTAGGGACAGGGAGAACCAGCCCCAGCATTTT	CSARDRENQPQHF
14	TRBV11-2	TRBJ1-4	once	-	TGTGCCAGCACCTCTTATACAACTAATGAAAAACTGTTTTTT	CASTSYTTNEKLFF
12	TRBV20-1	TRBJ1-2	-	-	TGCAGTGCTGCCCAGGGAGACTATGGCTACACCTTC	CSAAQGDYGYTF
13	TRBV12-3/TRBV12-4	TRBJ2-5	few	-	TGTGCCAGCAGTTGGCAGTTTGGGGAGACCCAGTACTTC	CASSWQFGETQYF
12	TRBV11-1	TRBJ1-1	many	-	TGTGCCAGCAGCTTAGCAAATTCTGAAGCTTTCTTT	CASSLANSEAFF
15	TRBV9	TRBJ2-5	-	-	TGTGCCAGCAGCGGGGGCCTGAAGCGGGAAGAGACCCAGTACTTC	CASSGGLKREETQYF
17	TRBV12-3/TRBV12-4	TRBJ1-2	-	TRBD1	TGTGCCAGCAGTTTCCAAGCCGGGACAGGGCCCCAGGGTGGCTACACCTTC	CASSFQAGTGPQGGYTF
13	TRBV29-1	TRBJ2-7	-	TRBD1	TGCAGCGCAAACAGGGGGAGCTCCTACGAGCAGTACTTC	CSANRGSSYEQYF
16	TRBV11-3	TRBJ2-5	-	TRBD1	TGTGCCAGCAGCTTAGTGGCAGGGGGCCGTTATGAGACCCAGTACTTC	CASSLVAGGRYETQYF
15	TRBV2	TRBJ2-7	few	-	TGTGCCAGCAAACAGTTCGTGGAATCCGTCGGCGAGCAGTACTTC	CASKQFVESVGEQYF
15	TRBV15	TRBJ2-5	few	TRBD2	TGTGCCACCAGCAGAGATCTAGCGGGGGGGGAGACCCAGTACTTC	CATSRDLAGGETQYF
17	TRBV15	TRBJ1-5	-	TRBD1	TGTGCCACCAGCAGAGAGGTTATGGGGACAGGAACGGACCCCCAGCATTTT	CATSREVMGTGTDPQHF
16	TRBV20-1	TRBJ1-4	-	-	TGCAGTGCTAGAGTCGACGGACCGCTGTCTAATGAAAAACTGTTTTTT	CSARVDGPLSNEKLFF
14	TRBV12-3/TRBV12-4	TRBJ1-1	few	-	TGTGCCAGCAGTTTAATTGGGGGGAACACTGAAGCTTTCTTT	CASSLIGGNTEAFF
15	TRBV7-3	TRBJ2-5	few	-	TGTGCCAGCAGCCCCCGGGGCGGGGTAGAAGAGACCCAGTACTTC	CASSPRGGVEETQYF
19	TRBV3-1	TRBJ2-4	-	TRBD2	TGTGCCAGCAGCCGGACAGGACTAGCGGGGCCACTAGCCAAAAACATTCAGTACTTC	CASSRTGLAGPLAKNIQYF
15	TRBV6-1	TRBJ2-7	-	TRBD1	TGTGCCAGCAGCCTAGGGGGGACAGGGGGCGGCGGGCAGTACTTC	CASSLGGTGGGGQYF
12	TRBV28	TRBJ1-2	-	-	TGTACCAGTCGGGAAACTAACTATGGCTACACCTTC	CTSRETNYGYTF
11	TRBV29-1	TRBJ1-1	few	-	TGCAGCGTTGTGGAGCGGACTGAAGCTTTCTTT	CSVVERTEAFF
15	TRBV20-1	TRBJ2-2	-	-	TGCAGTGCTAAAGACGGGTGGTTTAGCACCGGGGAGCTGTTTTTT	CSAKDGWFSTGELFF
16	TRBV29-1	TRBJ2-5	few	-	TGCAGCGTTGAAGATCAGAGGGGATTAATACAAGAGACCCAGTACTTC	CSVEDQRGLIQETQYF
15	TRBV27	TRBJ2-1	few	-	-	CASSFFGPGLDEQFF
16	TRBV6-1	TRBJ1-3	-	-	TGTGCCAGCAGAACGAGACAGTTTCTTTATGGAAACACCATATATTTT	CASRTRQFLYGNTIYF
14	TRBV6-5	TRBJ1-5	-	-	TGTGCCAGCAGTTATATCGGGCCCAATCAGCCCCAGCATTTT	CASSYIGPNQPQHF
14	TRBV24-1	TRBJ2-3	-	-	TGTGCCACCAGTGACCGGGAGTACACAGATACGCAGTATTTT	CATSDREYTDTQYF
14	TRBV28	TRBJ2-4	-	-	TGTGCCAGCAGTACCGGACTCGGAGAAAACATTCAGTACTTC	CASSTGLGENIQYF